This T cell receptor (beta chain) was profiled in a study of T cell responses to AZD1222 COVID-19 vaccine. The protocol was immunoSEQ multiplex PCR, while the TCRdb copy is restricted to in-frame clones and leaves out a portion. The data hold about 140,000 clones, with approximately 92% observed a single time. CDR1 MDHEN and CDR2 SYDVKM come from the germline V gene. The junction had 8 bases not matched to a gene; V was cut back by 5 bases and J by 3 bases. CDR3 length: 15 residues. The source is an adult in good health. The sample here was peripheral blood, taken on day 0 of AZD1222 vaccination. The chain joins TRBV28 to TRBJ2-7; 9 nucleotides align to TRBD1. Written as DNA, the CDR3 is TGTGCCAGCAGTCTGAGTGGGACAGGGATCTACGAGCAGTACTTC. Amino acid sequence: CASSLSGTGIYEQYF.